The entry that follows covers one T cell receptor beta chain sequence. This sample is drawn from a study of blood T cell repertoires in COVID-19. Study at large: Material from acute and convalescent COVID-19 was sourced from the United States, Italy and Spain. The analysed material was cDNA or gDNA that came from T cells, B-cell-depleted T cells, or PBMCs.

The authors' processing: Amplification of reference gene primers provided the estimated nucleated cell counts. This table comes from immunoSEQ multiplex PCR, and its TCRdb copy is limited to in-frame clones, with some not included. The V and J calls and clone size were taken over from that table, and D and trimming were inferred from the DNA. The table lists tens of thousands of clones, around 79% of them singletons. The CDR3 length is 15 residues. Germline CDR1 MDHEN, CDR2 SYDVKM. V shed 7 bases and J shed 0 bases, with 13 bases lying between them. The sample was peripheral blood. The receptor's source is a man between 60 and 70 years old with acute or convalescent COVID-19. The rearrangement links TRBV28 to TRBJ2-1, with no clear D. The CDR3 region has the DNA TGTGCCAGCACAACACCAAGAAGCTCCTACAATGAGCAGTTCTTC. It translates to CASTTPRSSYNEQFF. The variable domain in full, with the rest retrieved from reference TRBV28 and TRBJ2-1, is DVKVTQSSRYLVKRTGEKVFLECVQDMDHENMFWYRQDPGLGLRLIYFSYDVKMKEKGDIPEGYSVSREKKERFSLILESASTNQTSMYLCASTTPRSSYNEQFFGPGTRLTVL.